The entry below gives a single T cell receptor beta chain sequence along with its context. It lacks a known antigen. Base qualities are not provided; no much larger clone lies one nucleotide away. The data are from a study of T-cell reconstitution after alpha-beta-depleted transplantation in children listed by TCRdb under 2016. Background on the whole study: The study quantitatively tracked T-cell immune reconstitution after TCRalphabeta/CD19-depleted allogeneic hematopoietic cell transplantation in children using TCR repertoire profiling.

Based on the germline V gene, the CDR1 and CDR2 sequences are MGHRA and YSYEKL. Trimming costs V 3 bases and J 5 bases, and their ends lie 14 bases apart. The CDR3 goes from the cysteine to the phenylalanine over 15 residues. Only the CDR3 part of the read is kept: 45 bases, read in frame from the first base. Broader findings and caveats from the paper: About two months after transplant, the apparently early recovery of alphabetaT-cell counts reportedly depended on just several hundred clones that had expanded rapidly and came from non-depleted graft cells. The high TCRbeta diversity at day 60 in some patients was ascribed to recipient T cells and intrathymic progenitors that had survived conditioning. Hyperexpanded clone frequencies declined over subsequent months; after one year, T-cell counts and TCRbeta diversity were mostly attributed to newly produced T cells.

Receptors were amplified or captured by PCR. TCRdb shows the sequencer as Illumina HiSeq 2500. To normalize quantification of the TCRbeta repertoire, the TCR libraries were built with molecular barcoding that relied on unique molecular identifiers. TCRdb took the public reads, trimmed them with fastp at Q25, ran MiXCR for clone calling and kept in-frame beta chains. CDR3 protein duplicates are merged, each entry listing the most common genes and DNA. The sample contains some 350,000 distinct CDR3 sequences, 15% to 20% of them found a single time. Jointly, the top ten make up roughly 40% of the sample. The meaning of the sample's treatment or condition label: allogeneic hematopoietic cell transplantation with graft depleted of TCRalphabeta T cells and CD19 B cells. TCRalphabeta/CD19-depleted allogeneic hematopoietic cell grafts were given to the transplant recipients, all of whom were children.

This specimen was PBMCs, mostly from graft donor cells, taken 360 days after TCRalphabeta/CD19-depleted stem cell transplant. This sequence originates from a male patient aged 2-10 years who had a stem cell transplant for acute lymphoblastic leukemia, so the T cells may come from the graft donor. The chain uses TRBV4-1 and TRBJ1-5; the D gene is perhaps TRBD1, from 6 matching bases. The sequence in DNA is TGCGCCAGCAGCCATCATTTAGGGGGGGATCAGCCCCAGCATTTT. It translates as CASSHHLGGDQPQHF.